The 28 T cell receptor beta chains in this list originate from one sample, sequenced in a study of cytotoxic CD8 clonotypes in ibrutinib-treated CLL. Here immunoSEQ multiplex PCR was the method, and the copy in TCRdb shows in-frame clones only, minus some. The data hold approximately 350,000 clones, with 60% to 80% observed a single time. The starting material was PBMCs, obtained after 36 months of ibrutinib treatment. These receptors all stem from a human donor with chronic lymphocytic leukemia.

This clone was seen once. V usage is TRBV5-1 and J usage is TRBJ2-7; 9 bases match TRBD1. Trimming took 3 bases from V and 0 from J; bases not matched to a gene: 13. This CDR3 has 18 residues. From germline, CDR1 is SGHRS and CDR2 YFSETQ. As DNA, the CDR3 is TGCGCCAGCAGCTCCATTGGTTATTCGGACAGGGGCTCCTACGAGCAGTACTTC. This codes for CASSSIGYSDRGSYEQYF. The full variable domain, in which reference TRBV5-1 and TRBJ2-7 provide the parts outside the CDR3, is KAGVTQTPRYLIKTRGQQVTLSCSPISGHRSVSWYQQTPGQGLQFLFEYFSETQRNKGNFPGRFSGRQFSNSRSEMNVSTLELGDSALYLCASSSIGYSDRGSYEQYFGPGTRLTVT.

The chain uses TRBV7-2 and TRBJ2-2; 9 nucleotides line up with TRBD2. The V gene end was trimmed by 4 bases and the J gene end by 5 bases; junction bases not matched to a gene: 11. The CDR3 runs 17 residues. Germline CDR1 is SGHTA and CDR2 is FQGNSA. The CDR3 spells CASSSQPSGVQTGELFF. CDR3 DNA: TGTGCCAGCAGCTCCCAACCTAGCGGGGTACAGACCGGGGAGCTGTTTTTT.

This sequence joins TRBV7-3 and TRBJ2-7; a possible D gene is TRBD1 (7 bases). Germline lookup yields CDR1 SGHTA and CDR2 FQGTGA. V shed 1 base and J shed 8 bases, with 27 bases lying between them. The CDR3 has 18 residues. The CDR3 spells CASSLRSSPGDRDRKQYF. As DNA, the CDR3 is TGTGCCAGCAGCTTAAGATCGTCCCCGGGAGACAGGGATAGGAAGCAGTACTTC.

The chain has TRBV19 and TRBJ2-4, with 8 bases fitting TRBD2. The germline gives CDR1 LNHDA, CDR2 SQIVND (reference sequence). The CDR3 has 14 amino acids. With 1 base clipped from V and 8 bases from J, the junction kept 4 bases outside the gene matches. The CDR3: CASSIAGGLDIQYF. CDR3 nucleotides: TGTGCCAGTAGTATAGCGGGGGGGTTGGACATTCAGTACTTC.

The chain links TRBV6-6 to TRBJ2-5; 14 nucleotides align to TRBD2. V shed 5 bases and J 6 bases; nucleotides not matched to a gene: 8. The CDR3 has 16 amino acids. In germline, CDR1 is MNHNY, CDR2 SVGAGI (reference sequence). CDR3 DNA: TGTGCCAGCAGTCCCCCGGGACTAGCGGGAGCAAAGACCCAGTACTTC. Its protein is CASSPPGLAGAKTQYF.

V gene TRBV7-8 combines with J gene TRBJ1-2; weak D call: TRBD1 (5 bases). Germline V lookup: CDR1 SGHVS, CDR2 FQNEAQ. This CDR3 has 14 residues. The V gene lost 3 bases and the J gene lost 3 bases, with 11 bases spanning the gap. Here the CDR3 DNA reads TGTGCCAGCAGCTTTGCCAGGGAGGACTATGGCTACACCTTC. This codes for CASSFAREDYGYTF.

The rearrangement joins TRBV6-5 to TRBJ1-1; D is ambiguous. V gave up 2 bases and J gave up 3 bases, with 10 bases separating them. The CDR3 contains 14 residues. CDR1 MNHEY and CDR2 SVGAGI come from the germline V gene. Written as DNA, the CDR3 is TGTGCCAGCAGTTACGAGACCTCCTACACTGAAGCTTTCTTT. Protein: CASSYETSYTEAFF.

This clone was observed a few times. V usage is TRBV27 and J usage is TRBJ2-3; 8 nucleotides agree with TRBD2. CDR1 is MNHEY, CDR2 SMNVEV, per germline (reference sequence). V dropped 3 bases and J dropped 11; count of bases not matched to a gene: 10. CDR3 length: 14 residues. For the CDR3, the DNA is TGTGCCAGCAGTTTGATGGGACTAGGGGTTAGGCAGTATTTT. Its translation is CASSLMGLGVRQYF.

The rearrangement uses TRBV4-1 and TRBJ1-1; no reliable D call. Trimming left V 6 bases short and J 1 base short, with 6 bases between. CDR1 MGHRA and CDR2 YSYEKL come from the germline V gene. This CDR3 contains 12 residues. CDR3 region: CASRDPNTEAFF. The DNA of the CDR3 is TGCGCCAGCAGAGACCCGAACACTGAAGCTTTCTTT.

The DNA of the CDR3 is TGTGCCAGCCACATGACCCAGTTGGGGGAGCAGTACTTC. Translated: CASHMTQLGEQYF. V gene TRBV6-1 combines with J gene TRBJ2-7, with unresolved D. The CDR3 covers 13 residues. Germline loops: CDR1 MNHNS, CDR2 SASEGT. V was clipped by 8 bases and J by 7 bases, with 18 bases between them.

The gene calls are TRBV27 and TRBJ2-2, with 8 bases fitting TRBD1. There are 21 residues in the CDR3. After removal of 2 bases from V and 2 bases from J, the junction contained 19 bases not matched to a gene. From germline, CDR1 is MNHEY and CDR2 SMNVEV (reference sequence). CDR3 in DNA: TGTGCCAGCAGTTTAAGAATTGGGACCTTGACAGGGGTCAAAAACACCGGGGAGCTGTTTTTT. Its protein product is CASSLRIGTLTGVKNTGELFF.

The J gene is TRBJ2-7, the V gene TRBV27; 10 bases are a match to TRBD2. V dropped 1 base and J dropped 5; count of bases not matched to a gene: 5. The CDR3 has 15 amino acids. Germline V gene data show CDR1 as MNHEY and CDR2 as SMNVEV (reference sequence). CDR3: CASSLYSGRAHEQYF. The CDR3 nucleotides read TGTGCCAGCAGTTTATACAGCGGGAGGGCCCACGAGCAGTACTTC.

This clone came up a few times. V and J are TRBV25-1 and TRBJ2-7; D might be TRBD2 (6 bases). Per germline, CDR1 MGHDK and CDR2 SYGVNS. The CDR3 is made up of 14 amino acids. Trimming cost V 5 bases and J 0 bases, with 11 bases left between them. This chain's CDR3 is CASSLGGSSYEQYF. In DNA, the CDR3 is TGTGCCAGCAGTCTGGGGGGAAGCTCCTACGAGCAGTACTTC.

The count of this clone is one. The chain is built from TRBV5-4 and TRBJ2-7; D ambiguous. V lost 4 bases and J 2 bases, leaving 13 bases between the germline ends. The CDR3 has 14 residues. CDR1 SGHNT and CDR2 YYREEE come from the germline V gene (reference sequence). The CDR3 region is CASSPIGSTYEQYF. CDR3 in DNA: TGTGCCAGCAGCCCAATAGGGTCAACCTACGAGCAGTACTTC.

J is TRBJ1-5 and V is TRBV27; tentative D call: TRBD1 (5 bases). The CDR3 covers 16 residues. CDR1 MNHEY and CDR2 SMNVEV come from the germline V gene (reference sequence). V lost 5 bases and J 0 bases, leaving 14 bases between the germline ends. This CDR3 is CASSPSRGRSNQPQHF. The CDR3 DNA is TGTGCCAGCAGTCCGTCGAGGGGCCGTAGCAATCAGCCCCAGCATTTT.

The rearrangement uses TRBV6-9 and TRBJ2-6, with unresolved D. The CDR3 has 15 residues. The germline CDR1 and CDR2 sequences are MNHGY and SVAAGI. Trimming cost V 3 bases and J 2 bases, with 8 bases left between them. The CDR3 spells CASSYRPPGANVLTF. CDR3 sequence (DNA): TGTGCCAGCAGTTACAGGCCCCCTGGGGCCAACGTCCTGACTTTC.

This clone showed up just a few times. The chain is built from TRBV18 and TRBJ2-6; no reliable D call. Trimming left V 4 bases short and J 1 base short, with 2 bases between. This CDR3 spans 13 amino acids. Germline V lookup: CDR1 KGHSH, CDR2 LQKENI. The CDR3 sequence: CASSQSGANVLTF. The CDR3 region has the DNA TGTGCCAGCTCACAGTCTGGGGCCAACGTCCTGACTTTC. Full variable domain (rest looked up from reference TRBV18 and TRBJ2-6): NAGVMQNPRHLVRRRGQEARLRCSPMKGHSHVYWYRQLPEEGLKFMVYLQKENIIDESGMPKERFSAEFPKEGPSILRIQQVVRGDSAAYFCASSQSGANVLTFGAGSRLTVL.

This clone was found many times. V usage is TRBV5-4 and J usage is TRBJ1-2; D not certain. The CDR3 extends over 13 amino acids. The germline V and J ends were trimmed by 0 bases and 4 bases, with 7 bases remaining between them. Germline CDR1 SGHNT, CDR2 YYREEE (reference sequence). The CDR3 DNA follows: TGTGCCAGCAGCTTGGACGTAATCTATGGCTACACCTTC. The encoded protein is CASSLDVIYGYTF.

The chain employs TRBV2 and TRBJ1-1, with 7 bases fitting TRBD1. With 7 bases clipped from V and 1 base from J, the junction kept 6 bases outside the gene matches. Germline V gene lookup returns CDR1 SNHLY and CDR2 FYNNEI. CDR3 length: 14 residues. The CDR3 is CASMEGTANTEAFF. DNA of the CDR3: TGTGCCAGCATGGAAGGGACAGCGAACACTGAAGCTTTCTTT.

This clone came up a few times. The J gene is TRBJ1-5, the V gene TRBV7-8; D might be TRBD1 (5 bases). The CDR3 loop spans 17 amino acids. Trimming shortened V by 2 bases and J by 6 bases, and 20 bases separated the two germline ends. Germline assignment: CDR1 SGHVS and CDR2 FQNEAQ. The CDR3 DNA reads TGTGCCAGCAGCTTATCATGGTCAGGGACGGGCATTCAGCCCCAGCATTTT. Translated, it gives CASSLSWSGTGIQPQHF.

The gene calls are TRBV28 and TRBJ1-1; D may be TRBD1 (6 bases). The CDR3 sequence is 12 residues long. CDR1 and CDR2 (germline): MDHEN, SYDVKM. V lost 6 bases and J 6 bases, leaving 11 bases between the germline ends. CDR3 protein: CASRKQGSEAFF. The CDR3 bases are TGTGCCAGCAGAAAACAGGGTTCTGAAGCTTTCTTT.

This clone was detected a few times. The CDR3 region has the DNA TGCGCCAGCAGCCAAGCGAGACAGTCGGGCACAGATACGCAGTATTTT. Protein: CASSQARQSGTDTQYF. This chain links TRBV4-3 with TRBJ2-3; TRBD1 is a possible D gene (5 bases). This CDR3 contains 16 residues. V dropped 1 base and J dropped 1 base, with 12 bases sitting between them. Germline loops: CDR1 LGHNA, CDR2 YSLEER.

The chain links TRBV6-1 to TRBJ2-7; the D gene could be TRBD1 or TRBD2 (5 bases each). The CDR3 runs to 14 residues. The germline V gene encodes CDR1 MNHNS and CDR2 SASEGT. The V end was cut by 6 bases, the J end by 0 bases, with 12 bases between. The DNA for the CDR3 is TGTGCCAGCAGGAGGGGTGAGGGCTCCTACGAGCAGTACTTC. Encoded protein: CASRRGEGSYEQYF.

This clone was seen a few times. This chain uses TRBV7-2 with TRBJ1-2; D unresolved. CDR1 is SGHTA and CDR2 is FQGNSA in the germline V gene. Trimming cost V 5 bases and J 10 bases, with 11 bases left between them. There are 11 residues in the CDR3. The CDR3 DNA sequence: TGTGCCAGCAGCCAGACGGTCGACTACACCTTC. Its protein product is CASSQTVDYTF.

The chain combines TRBV7-8 with TRBJ1-1, with D perhaps TRBD1 (6 bases). Germline CDR1 and CDR2: SGHVS and FQNEAQ. The CDR3 extends over 12 amino acids. The V gene lost 6 bases and the J gene lost 6 bases, with 11 bases spanning the gap. The DNA of the CDR3 is TGTGCCAGCAGGGTACAGGGCGCTGAAGCTTTCTTT. This translates into CASRVQGAEAFF.

This clone has more than one count but fewer than ten. J is TRBJ1-5 and V is TRBV5-4; D might be TRBD1 (5 bases). V was shortened by 2 bases and J by 4 bases, with 16 bases between the two germline ends. CDR3 length: 16 residues. Germline values: CDR1 SGHNT, CDR2 YYREEE (reference sequence). The CDR3 region has the DNA TGTGCCAGCAGCTTCAGTCAACAGGATGAAAATCAGCCCCAGCATTTT. It codes for CASSFSQQDENQPQHF.

The chain carries TRBV7-2 and TRBJ2-7; either TRBD1 or TRBD2 may fit D (5 bases each). Deletions cut 7 bases from V and 7 bases from J, with 23 bases between. The germline V gene encodes CDR1 SGHTA and CDR2 FQGNSA. This CDR3 comprises 15 residues. The CDR3 sequence: CASTNGGGWGKEQYF. CDR3 bases: TGTGCCAGCACCAACGGAGGTGGGTGGGGGAAAGAGCAGTACTTC. The full variable domain, with the rest looked up from reference TRBV7-2 and TRBJ2-7, is GAGVSQSPSNKVTEKGKDVELRCDPISGHTALYWYRQSLGQGLEFLIYFQGNSAPDKSGLPSDRFSAERTGGSVSTLTIQRTQQEDSAVYLCASTNGGGWGKEQYFGPGTRLTVT.

This clone was seen more than once but under ten times. The chain recombines TRBV18 with TRBJ2-4; D possibly corresponds to TRBD2 (6 bases). This CDR3 is built from 12 residues. The germline V and J ends were trimmed by 1 base and 8 bases, with 6 bases remaining between them. Germline V gives CDR1 KGHSH, CDR2 LQKENI. The CDR3 DNA is TGTGCCAGCTCACCACGGGGGGACATTCAGTACTTC. Translating it yields CASSPRGDIQYF.